This T cell receptor (beta chain) came from a study of cytomegalovirus exposure and HLA in healthy donors. Trimming removed 1 base from V and 7 bases from J, with 14 bases in between. The length of the CDR3 is 15 residues. Per the germline V gene, CDR1 is MNHEY and CDR2 is SVGAGI. Researchers ran the PCR with 60 Vbeta and 13 Jbeta primers. TCRdb keeps only in-frame clones here, not all; method: immunoSEQ multiplex PCR. Among about 210,000 clones, about 80% were seen once, and the ten largest hold 6%. Worth noting for this clone: What it binds is not known.

Study results and caveats: The CMV antigen specificity of a few CMV-associated chains was confirmed through in vitro analysis.

The material sequenced was PBMCs. The TCR sequence derives from a man aged 35 to 55 in good health and CMV-seropositive. This rearrangement joins TRBV6-5 to TRBJ2-1, with D possibly TRBD2 on 5 matching bases. This CDR3 is CASSYWGREKNEQFF. The CDR3 DNA reads as TGTGCCAGCAGTTACTGGGGTCGGGAAAAGAATGAGCAGTTCTTC.